Listed here are 32 T cell receptor beta chains from one sample, sequenced in a study of blood T cell repertoires in COVID-19. Repertoires were generated with immunoSEQ multiplex PCR, while TCRdb's copy carries only in-frame clones and drops some. The table includes under 200,000 clones, roughly 80% detected once. Sequenced sample: peripheral blood. These receptors came from a woman between 40 and 50 years old with acute or convalescent COVID-19.

This clone was recorded at least ten times. The chain joins TRBV27 to TRBJ1-5; 7 positions agree with TRBD1. The length of the CDR3 is 15 residues. CDR1 is MNHEY, CDR2 SMNVEV, per germline (reference sequence). Trimming removed 5 bases from V and 2 bases from J; junction bases left unmatched: 6. CDR3: CASSRQGTGNQPQHF. The CDR3, as DNA: TGTGCCAGCAGTAGACAGGGTACGGGCAATCAGCCCCAGCATTTT.

The V and J genes are TRBV7-9 and TRBJ1-2; TRBD1 aligns across 8 bases. V lost 3 bases and J lost 5; bases outside the gene matches: 5. Germline V gives CDR1 SEHNR, CDR2 FQNEAQ (reference sequence). The CDR3 consists of 14 residues. DNA of the CDR3: TGTGCCAGCAGCTTCCCCGACAGGGGATATGGCTACACCTTC. Translation: CASSFPDRGYGYTF.

This sequence joins TRBV7-6 and TRBJ2-6; 10 nucleotides align to TRBD1. The CDR3 covers 18 residues. Trimming at V came to 4 bases and at J to 0 bases, leaving 6 bases not matched to a gene. Germline V gives CDR1 SGHVS, CDR2 FNYEAQ. CDR3 sequence: CASSSGQGEISGANVLTF. CDR3 in DNA: TGTGCCAGCAGCTCCGGACAGGGGGAGATCTCTGGGGCCAACGTCCTGACTTTC.

J is TRBJ2-7 and V is TRBV7-2, with 8 nucleotides matching TRBD1. With 1 base clipped from V and 2 bases from J, the junction kept 4 bases outside the gene matches. Per germline, CDR1 SGHTA and CDR2 FQGNSA. The CDR3 length is 15 residues. The DNA of the CDR3 is TGTGCCAGCAGCTTAGATCACAGGGGGGCCTACGAGCAGTACTTC. It specifies CASSLDHRGAYEQYF.

The chain couples TRBV5-4 to TRBJ2-7, with D maybe TRBD2 (6 bases). V shed 4 bases and J shed 0 bases, with 14 bases lying between them. Germline lookup yields CDR1 SGHNT and CDR2 YYREEE (reference sequence). This CDR3 contains 15 residues. CDR3: CASSRAGGSSYEQYF. The CDR3, as DNA: TGTGCCAGCAGCCGGGCCGGGGGAAGCTCCTACGAGCAGTACTTC.

This clone was seen a handful of times. The chain combines TRBV7-6 with TRBJ1-1, with D possibly TRBD1 on 6 matching bases. Trimming pared 1 base from V and 0 bases from J, leaving 9 bases between. The CDR3 is 15 residues long. Germline CDR1 SGHVS, CDR2 FNYEAQ. CDR3 in amino acids: CASSLGDRMNTEAFF. The CDR3 DNA reads as TGTGCCAGCAGCTTAGGAGACAGGATGAACACTGAAGCTTTCTTT.

This clone was seen a single time. The genes are TRBV7-2 and TRBJ1-6, with 7 bases identical to TRBD1. CDR1 is SGHTA, CDR2 FQGNSA, per germline. V shed 1 base and J 7 bases; nucleotides not matched to a gene: 1. The CDR3 covers 14 residues. This CDR3 reads CASSLDRGNSPLHF. In DNA, the CDR3 is TGTGCCAGCAGCTTAGACAGGGGAAATTCACCCCTCCACTTT.

V is TRBV6-5 and J is TRBJ1-1; D call uncertain. The V gene's germline CDR1 is MNHEY and CDR2 SVGAGI. Trimming removed 0 bases from V and 8 bases from J, with 10 bases in between. The CDR3 runs to 13 residues. The CDR3 DNA is TGTGCCAGCAGTTACTCGAGTAGTAGAGAAGCTTTCTTT. Its protein product is CASSYSSSREAFF.

This chain connects TRBV30 to TRBJ1-6; D possibly corresponds to TRBD1 (5 bases). The CDR3 is made up of 14 amino acids. Per germline, CDR1 GTSNPN and CDR2 SVGIG (reference sequence). V lost 4 bases to trimming and J lost 10 bases, with 17 bases between them. The CDR3 reads CAWTRDFVKSPLHF. CDR3 in DNA: TGTGCCTGGACCCGGGACTTCGTCAAATCACCCCTCCACTTT.

The sample holds a few counts of this clone. This chain uses TRBV6-1 with TRBJ1-5; D is undetermined. Germline CDR1 is MNHNS and CDR2 is SASEGT. This CDR3 spans 13 amino acids. Between the trimmed V and J ends, which lost 2 bases and 4 bases, there was a span of 6 bases. CDR3 sequence (DNA): TGTGCCAGCAGTGAAAGCCAAAATCAGCCCCAGCATTTT. Its translation is CASSESQNQPQHF.

The chain recombines TRBV5-1 with TRBJ1-6; D gene uncertain. CDR1 and CDR2 from the germline V gene are SGHRS and YFSETQ. Trimming pared 0 bases from V and 0 bases from J, leaving 4 bases between. CDR3 length: 15 amino acids. CDR3 sequence reads: CASSLASSYNSPLHF. The DNA of the CDR3 is TGCGCCAGCAGCTTGGCCAGCTCCTATAATTCACCCCTCCACTTT.

This CDR3 is CASSDVRLQETQYF. CDR3 sequence (DNA): TGTGCCAGCAGTGATGTCAGACTCCAAGAGACCCAGTACTTC. The V gene is TRBV2, the J gene TRBJ2-5, with unresolved D. V was shortened by 3 bases and J by 1 base, with 9 bases between the two germline ends. Germline V CDR1 and CDR2: SNHLY, FYNNEI. The CDR3 has 14 residues.

The rearrangement joins TRBV3-1 (or the pseudogene TRBV3-2) to TRBJ2-2, with D uncertain. Germline-derived CDR1 and CDR2 are LGHDT and YNNKEL (reference sequence). CDR3 length equals 14 residues. V lost 0 bases and J 5 bases, leaving 7 bases between the germline ends. CDR3 sequence (DNA): TGTGCCAGCAGCCAAGATCCGAGGACCGGGGAGCTGTTTTTT. Protein: CASSQDPRTGELFF.

V gene TRBV6-1 combines with J gene TRBJ1-2; 7 bases are a match to TRBD1. This CDR3 is 16 amino acids long. The V segment lost 3 bases and the J segment 4 bases; nucleotides outside the gene matches: 11. The germline CDR1 and CDR2 sequences are MNHNS and SASEGT. CDR3 loop: CASSDGTDSTGYGYTF. CDR3 nucleotides: TGTGCCAGCAGTGACGGGACAGACTCAACGGGCTATGGCTACACCTTC.

V is TRBV4-1 and J is TRBJ2-1; TRBD2 might be the D (5 bases). CDR3 size: 14 residues. Germline assignment: CDR1 MGHRA and CDR2 YSYEKL. Trimming removed 4 bases at V and 4 bases at J, with 11 bases between. The CDR3 loop reads CASSRTGVYNEQFF. The CDR3 bases are TGCGCCAGCAGCCGAACCGGGGTTTACAATGAGCAGTTCTTC.

The chain couples TRBV19 to TRBJ1-6; 8 nucleotides match TRBD1. The trim removed 3 bases at V and 9 bases at J, leaving 4 bases unmatched. The CDR3 is 14 residues long. Germline lookup yields CDR1 LNHDA and CDR2 SQIVND (reference sequence). This CDR3 reads CASSIQGAFSPLHF. Written as DNA, the CDR3 is TGTGCCAGTAGTATCCAGGGGGCTTTTTCACCCCTCCACTTT.

This chain links TRBV5-1 with TRBJ2-5, with D unresolved. Trimming cost V 2 bases and J 5 bases, with 13 bases left between them. This CDR3 is built from 14 residues. Germline loops: CDR1 SGHRS, CDR2 YFSETQ. In DNA, the CDR3 is TGCGCCAGCAGCTTCGCGGTGAGCCGCGAGACCCAGTACTTC. Protein product: CASSFAVSRETQYF. The full variable domain, rest sourced from reference TRBV5-1 and TRBJ2-5, is KAGVTQTPRYLIKTRGQQVTLSCSPISGHRSVSWYQQTPGQGLQFLFEYFSETQRNKGNFPGRFSGRQFSNSRSEMNVSTLELGDSALYLCASSFAVSRETQYFGPGTRLLVL.

The rearrangement joins TRBV19 to TRBJ2-3; 9 nucleotides align to TRBD2. The trim removed 4 bases at V and 4 bases at J, leaving 6 bases unmatched. CDR3 length equals 15 residues. In germline, CDR1 is LNHDA, CDR2 SQIVND (reference sequence). DNA of the CDR3: TGTGCCAGTAGTAACAGCGGGGGGCCTGCAGATACGCAGTATTTT. Amino acid sequence: CASSNSGGPADTQYF.

This sequence joins TRBV6-4 and TRBJ2-5; 13 bases line up with TRBD2. Germline V gene lookup returns CDR1 MRHNA and CDR2 SNTAGT. V was pared by 0 bases and J by 2 bases, with 0 bases of the junction left unmatched. This CDR3 spans 16 amino acids. The CDR3 sequence: CASSDSTSGGQETQYF. In DNA form, the CDR3 reads TGTGCCAGCAGTGACTCGACTAGCGGGGGGCAAGAGACCCAGTACTTC.

The V call is TRBV7-9, the J call TRBJ1-6; 7 nucleotides match TRBD1. Trimming removed 5 bases from V and 7 bases from J; junction bases left unmatched: 11. The germline V gene has CDR1 SEHNR and CDR2 FQNEAQ (reference sequence). There are 16 residues in the CDR3. The CDR3 DNA reads as TGTGCCAGCAGCCCCCAGGGGGACAGAAGAAATTCACCCCTCCACTTT. Its translation is CASSPQGDRRNSPLHF.

The chain carries TRBV28 and TRBJ1-1; D is uncertain. The CDR3 covers 13 residues. The ends were cut back, 0 bases at V and 8 bases at J, with 10 bases in the middle. CDR1 and CDR2 from the germline V gene are MDHEN and SYDVKM. CDR3 nucleotides: TGTGCCAGCAGTTTATGGCCGGGGAACGAAGCTTTCTTT. This sequence encodes CASSLWPGNEAFF.

The sample holds one count of this clone. The V call is TRBV7-8, the J call TRBJ1-2; TRBD1 matches at 7 bases. After removal of 5 bases from V and 1 base from J, the junction contained 13 bases not matched to a gene. The CDR3 covers 17 residues. Germline assignment: CDR1 SGHVS and CDR2 FQNEAQ. The CDR3 DNA reads as TGTGCCAGCAGCCCATGGACAGGCGGACACCTTAACTATGGCTACACCTTC. This gives the protein CASSPWTGGHLNYGYTF.

The V call is TRBV5-1, the J call TRBJ2-3; D is perhaps TRBD2 (5 bases). Trimming left V 4 bases short and J 4 bases short, with 10 bases between. The germline CDR1 and CDR2 sequences are SGHRS and YFSETQ. The CDR3 runs to 13 residues. Written as DNA, the CDR3 is TGCGCCAGCAGCACGTACGGGGCAGATACGCAGTATTTT. This gives the protein CASSTYGADTQYF. Looking up the rest from reference TRBV5-1 and TRBJ2-3 gives the full variable domain: KAGVTQTPRYLIKTRGQQVTLSCSPISGHRSVSWYQQTPGQGLQFLFEYFSETQRNKGNFPGRFSGRQFSNSRSEMNVSTLELGDSALYLCASSTYGADTQYFGPGTRLTVL.

The V and J genes are TRBV28 and TRBJ1-2; D gene ambiguous. The V gene's germline CDR1 is MDHEN and CDR2 SYDVKM. The CDR3 has 13 amino acids. With 6 bases removed from V and 5 bases from J, the gap between germline ends came to 13 bases. The CDR3 DNA is TGTGCCAGCAGATTTACAGATTCTTATGGCTACACCTTC. Protein product: CASRFTDSYGYTF.

The genes are TRBV27 and TRBJ2-7; TRBD1 agrees at 8 bases. Germline V CDR1 and CDR2: MNHEY, SMNVEV (reference sequence). The J segment lost 1 base and the V segment lost 0 bases, leaving 8 bases of the junction unmatched. The CDR3 runs 17 residues. CDR3 sequence (DNA): TGTGCCAGCAGTTTATCGATTGGGACAGGCCTATCCTACGAGCAGTACTTC. Its protein is CASSLSIGTGLSYEQYF.

The V call is TRBV5-3, the J call TRBJ2-5; TRBD1 might be the D (5 bases). TRBV5-3 is known as an ORF, though its function is uncertain. The CDR3 totals 15 residues. Trimming removed 0 bases at V and 1 base at J, with 10 bases between. CDR3 protein: CARSLEGSCQETQYF. The CDR3 DNA reads TGTGCCAGAAGCTTGGAGGGGTCGTGCCAAGAGACCCAGTACTTC.

The chain joins TRBV5-5 to TRBJ2-5; 9 bases match TRBD2. The CDR3 loop spans 19 amino acids. With V trimmed by 1 base and J by 0 bases, 13 bases remained unmatched. Germline V gene sequence: CDR1 SGHKS, CDR2 YYEKEE (reference sequence). CDR3 coding DNA: TGTGCCAGCAGCTTGAGGGGCGTTCTCCGCGGGAGGGACCAAGAGACCCAGTACTTC. It specifies CASSLRGVLRGRDQETQYF.

J is TRBJ1-2 and V is TRBV2, with D unclear. Trimming cost V 6 bases and J 1 base, with 24 bases left between them. Per the germline V gene, CDR1 is SNHLY and CDR2 is FYNNEI. This CDR3 region has 18 residues. This CDR3 is CASSQKEGQLAFNYGYTF. CDR3 DNA sequence: TGTGCCAGCAGCCAAAAGGAGGGTCAGCTAGCTTTTAACTATGGCTACACCTTC.

This chain links TRBV28 with TRBJ2-7; 7 bases line up with TRBD1. Trimming at V came to 8 bases and at J to 3 bases, leaving 7 bases not matched to a gene. Germline assignment: CDR1 MDHEN and CDR2 SYDVKM. This CDR3 spans 13 amino acids. In nucleotides, the CDR3 is TGTGCCAGCGAGGGACGACAGGGCTACGAGCAGTACTTC. Translating gives CASEGRQGYEQYF.

The chain carries TRBV6-1 and TRBJ1-5; D not resolved. Per the germline V gene, CDR1 is MNHNS and CDR2 is SASEGT. V was clipped by 4 bases and J by 1 base, with 5 bases between them. The CDR3 has 13 residues. Written as DNA, the CDR3 is TGTGCCAGCAGTGTACGGAGCAATCAGCCCCAGCATTTT. Translating gives CASSVRSNQPQHF.

This clone was seen more than once but under ten times. J is TRBJ2-7 and V is TRBV9; 13 bases agree with TRBD2. V trimming: 2 bases; J trimming: 0 bases; junction bases outside the gene matches: 5. The CDR3 extends over 17 amino acids. Germline V CDR1 and CDR2: SGDLS, YYNGEE. For the CDR3, the DNA is TGTGCCAGCAGCGTGGGACTAGCGGGAATAAGCTCCTACGAGCAGTACTTC. Translation: CASSVGLAGISSYEQYF. Full variable domain (rest looked up from reference TRBV9 and TRBJ2-7): DSGVTQTPKHLITATGQRVTLRCSPRSGDLSVYWYQQSLDQGLQFLIQYYNGEERAKGNILERFSAQQFPDLHSELNLSSLELGDSALYFCASSVGLAGISSYEQYFGPGTRLTVT.

This rearrangement joins TRBV10-3 to TRBJ2-7; 7 nucleotides match TRBD2. The V and J ends lost 4 bases and 2 bases, in that order; junction bases with no gene match: 14. CDR3 length: 17 amino acids. Looked up from germline, CDR1 is ENHRY and CDR2 is SYGVKD. As DNA, the CDR3 is TGTGCCATCAGTGGAAAAGGCGGGGGAGTACCGCCCTACGAGCAGTACTTC. This encodes CAISGKGGGVPPYEQYF.